The rows below give T cell receptor beta chains drawn from one sample of a study of T cell responses to AZD1222 COVID-19 vaccine. Measured with immunoSEQ multiplex PCR; TCRdb has only the in-frame clones, and not every one. Found here are some 130,000 clones, 90% of them singletons; the top ten hold 6% to 7.5%. Sequencing used peripheral blood, obtained on day 0 of AZD1222 vaccination. The receptors derive from an adult in good health. Each CDR3 is given with its conserved first and last residue. D genes are given only for firm matches. A row's size may be missing; if present it is once, few, many or a size class.

D: TRBD1
size: once
V: TRBV28
J: TRBJ1-2
DNA: TGTGCCAGCACCGACAGGGGGCAAGCTGGCTACACCTTC
CDR3: CASTDRGQAGYTF

D: TRBD1
size: NA
V: TRBV11-2
J: TRBJ1-1
DNA: TGTGCCAGCAGCCAACAGGGGGCCTCTGAAGCTTTCTTT
CDR3: CASSQQGASEAFF

D: TRBD2
size: NA
V: TRBV4-3
J: TRBJ2-2
DNA: TGCGCCAGCAGCCTTGCCGCAGCGGGGGGGACCGGGGAGCTGTTTTTT
CDR3: CASSLAAAGGTGELFF

D: NA
size: NA
V: TRBV9
J: TRBJ2-5
DNA: TGTGCCAGCAGCGTAGCGGGGAACCAAGAGACCCAGTACTTC
CDR3: CASSVAGNQETQYF

D: NA
size: NA
V: TRBV4-2
J: TRBJ2-2
DNA: TGTGCCAGCAGCCAAGATCCAGGGAACACCGGGGAGCTGTTTTTT
CDR3: CASSQDPGNTGELFF

D: TRBD2
size: once
V: TRBV7-2
J: TRBJ2-5
DNA: TGTGCCAGCAGCTCCACCTTTCCTAGCGGGGGGCCACAAGAGACCCAGTACTTC
CDR3: CASSSTFPSGGPQETQYF

D: NA
size: few
V: TRBV3-1/TRBV3-2
J: TRBJ2-1
DNA: TGTGCCAGCAGCCAAGATATCGTGGGCAATGAGCAGTTCTTC
CDR3: CASSQDIVGNEQFF

D: TRBD1
size: NA
V: TRBV7-2
J: TRBJ1-5
DNA: TGTGCCAGCAGCGCACAGGGGGCGAGCAATCAGCCCCAGCATTTT
CDR3: CASSAQGASNQPQHF

D: NA
size: NA
V: TRBV10-1
J: TRBJ2-7
DNA: TGCGCCAGCAGTGAGTCGAAGGGCCCCCAAACCTACGAGCAGTACTTC
CDR3: CASSESKGPQTYEQYF

D: NA
size: NA
V: TRBV20-1
J: TRBJ1-2
DNA: TGCAGTGCTAGTCTATCAGAGCACTATGGCTACACCTTC
CDR3: CSASLSEHYGYTF

D: NA
size: NA
V: TRBV19
J: TRBJ1-3
DNA: TGTGCCAGTAGTATAGATTTAGCAGGGAGCTCTGGAAACACCATATATTTT
CDR3: CASSIDLAGSSGNTIYF

D: TRBD2
size: NA
V: TRBV11-2
J: TRBJ2-3
DNA: TGTGCCAGCAGCTTAGGAGCGGGGGGGCGGGATACGCAGTATTTT
CDR3: CASSLGAGGRDTQYF

D: NA
size: NA
V: TRBV27
J: TRBJ1-5
DNA: TGTGCCAGCAGCGGCTGGGGGCAGCCCCAGCATTTT
CDR3: CASSGWGQPQHF

D: NA
size: NA
V: TRBV28
J: TRBJ1-1
DNA: TGTGCCAGCAGTACCCCTCGTTGGGCAGGGCCTGGAACTGAAGCTTTCTTT
CDR3: CASSTPRWAGPGTEAFF

D: NA
size: NA
V: TRBV27
J: TRBJ2-7
DNA: TGTGCCAGCAGCAGAGGTCCGCCCGGGACCGGTTACGAGCAGTACTTC
CDR3: CASSRGPPGTGYEQYF

D: NA
size: NA
V: TRBV1
J: TRBJ2-6
DNA: TGCACCAGCAGCCGAGTTGGACCCCTCTATGGCGTAAAGGGGGCCAACGTCCTGACTTTC
CDR3: CTSSRVGPLYGVKGANVLTF

D: NA
size: once
V: TRBV28
J: TRBJ1-5
DNA: TGTGCCAGCAGTTTCCGCTTTCCAGCCCAGCATTTT
CDR3: CASSFRFPAQHF

D: NA
size: NA
V: TRBV19
J: TRBJ1-5
DNA: TGTGCCAGTAGTGGAAGCACCCCTATCAGGTCCCAGCATTTT
CDR3: CASSGSTPIRSQHF

D: TRBD2
size: NA
V: TRBV7-9
J: TRBJ2-2
DNA: TGTGCCAGCACCCCCCGGGAGGCGAACACCGGGGAGCTGTTTTTT
CDR3: CASTPREANTGELFF

D: TRBD2
size: NA
V: TRBV20-1
J: TRBJ2-3
DNA: TGCAGTGCTAGTTTAACTAGCGGGGGCACAGATACGCAGTATTTT
CDR3: CSASLTSGGTDTQYF

D: NA
size: NA
V: TRBV3-1/TRBV3-2
J: TRBJ1-4
DNA: TGTGCCAGCAGCCAGAGAACTGAAAAACTGTTTTTT
CDR3: CASSQRTEKLFF

D: NA
size: NA
V: TRBV28
J: TRBJ2-2
DNA: TGTGCCAGCAGTTCCAACCGGGGCACCGGGGAGCTGTTTTTT
CDR3: CASSSNRGTGELFF

D: NA
size: NA
V: TRBV27
J: TRBJ1-5
DNA: TGTGCCAGCAGTTCCTGGGGGGGGTTGAGCAATCAGCCCCAGCATTTT
CDR3: CASSSWGGLSNQPQHF

D: TRBD2
size: NA
V: TRBV27
J: TRBJ2-1
DNA: TGTGCCAGCAGTTTAATCGGGCGACTAGCGGCCCATGAGCAGTTCTTC
CDR3: CASSLIGRLAAHEQFF

D: NA
size: NA
V: TRBV20-1
J: TRBJ2-3
DNA: TGCAGTGCTAGCGCAGATACGCAGTATTTT
CDR3: CSASADTQYF

D: NA
size: NA
V: TRBV19
J: TRBJ2-1
DNA: TGTGCCAGTAGCCCCTACCGGGACACCCATGAGCAGTTCTTC
CDR3: CASSPYRDTHEQFF

D: NA
size: NA
V: TRBV7-9
J: TRBJ1-1
DNA: TGTGCCAGCAGCTTATCAGGGGTCGGCACTGAAGCTTTCTTT
CDR3: CASSLSGVGTEAFF

D: NA
size: NA
V: TRBV4-2
J: TRBJ1-2
DNA: TGTGCCAGCAGCCAAGCAACACCTCATGGCTACACCTTC
CDR3: CASSQATPHGYTF

D: NA
size: NA
V: TRBV6-6
J: TRBJ2-2
DNA: TGTGCCAGCAGCTCAACGGGGGCCGCGAACACCGGGGAGCTGTTTTTT
CDR3: CASSSTGAANTGELFF

D: TRBD1
size: NA
V: TRBV9
J: TRBJ1-1
DNA: TGTGCCAGCAGCTCCGTCCCGGGACAGTCTGAAGCTTTCTTT
CDR3: CASSSVPGQSEAFF

D: NA
size: NA
V: TRBV29-1
J: TRBJ2-5
DNA: TGCAGCGGGACAGCCCAAGAGACCCAGTACTTC
CDR3: CSGTAQETQYF

D: NA
size: NA
V: TRBV18
J: TRBJ2-7
DNA: TGTGCCAGCTCACCAAGACAGAACCAGGAGCCCTACGAGCAGTACTTC
CDR3: CASSPRQNQEPYEQYF

D: NA
size: NA
V: TRBV9
J: TRBJ1-2
DNA: TGTGCCAGCAGCAAGACAGAGACCTATGGCTACACCTTC
CDR3: CASSKTETYGYTF

D: NA
size: NA
V: TRBV12-3/TRBV12-4
J: TRBJ2-5
DNA: TGTGCCAGCACCGGGTGGGGGCAAGAGACCCAGTACTTC
CDR3: CASTGWGQETQYF

D: NA
size: once
V: TRBV28
J: TRBJ1-1
DNA: TGTGCCAGCAGTCCCGCGTCTCCCGGGAACACTGAAGCTTTCTTT
CDR3: CASSPASPGNTEAFF

D: TRBD1
size: NA
V: TRBV6-6
J: TRBJ1-5
DNA: TGTGCCAGCAGTGACGGGTCAGGGGGCGGGCAGCCCCAGCATTTT
CDR3: CASSDGSGGGQPQHF

D: NA
size: once
V: TRBV28
J: TRBJ2-7
DNA: TGTGCCAGCAGTTTAGGGCAGTCTTTCTACGAGCAGTACTTC
CDR3: CASSLGQSFYEQYF

D: NA
size: NA
V: TRBV25-1
J: TRBJ2-1
DNA: TGTGCCAGCAGTGAATATGTCCCCAGGGCACCTTACAATGAGCAGTTCTTC
CDR3: CASSEYVPRAPYNEQFF

D: NA
size: NA
V: TRBV6-5
J: TRBJ1-1
DNA: TGTGCCAGCAGTTTACAGAGGAACACTGAAGCTTTCTTT
CDR3: CASSLQRNTEAFF

D: NA
size: NA
V: TRBV14
J: TRBJ1-2
DNA: TGTGCCAGCAGCCAAGATCCCCAGATGGTGAATGGCTACACCTTC
CDR3: CASSQDPQMVNGYTF

D: NA
size: NA
V: TRBV30
J: TRBJ2-7
DNA: TGTGCCTGGAGGGTCGGGGGGCCAACCGAGCAGTACTTC
CDR3: CAWRVGGPTEQYF

D: NA
size: NA
V: TRBV28
J: TRBJ1-2
DNA: TGTGCCAGCAGTTTAGTACAGGTCTTCGGCTACACCTTC
CDR3: CASSLVQVFGYTF

D: NA
size: NA
V: TRBV6-5
J: TRBJ1-4
DNA: TGTGCCACCGACCGAACTAATGAAAAACTGTTTTTT
CDR3: CATDRTNEKLFF

D: NA
size: NA
V: TRBV29-1
J: TRBJ2-1
DNA: TGCAGCGTTGCTCCAGGGTTGGGGAATGAGCAGTTCTTC
CDR3: CSVAPGLGNEQFF

D: NA
size: once
V: TRBV6-1
J: TRBJ2-7
DNA: TGTGCCAGCAGTGAAGGGGCAGATTCCTTCTACGAGCAGTACTTC
CDR3: CASSEGADSFYEQYF

D: TRBD2
size: once
V: TRBV20-1
J: TRBJ2-1
DNA: TGCAGTGCTAGTGTGGCTAGCGGGGCCCATGAGCAGTTCTTC
CDR3: CSASVASGAHEQFF

D: TRBD1
size: NA
V: TRBV5-6
J: TRBJ2-1
DNA: TGTGCCAGCAGCTTTATTACAGGGGGCTCGACCTACAATGAGCAGTTCTTC
CDR3: CASSFITGGSTYNEQFF

D: NA
size: few
V: TRBV28
J: TRBJ2-7
DNA: TGTGCCAGCAGCCCGGCCCTTGGCGAGCAGTACTTC
CDR3: CASSPALGEQYF

D: TRBD1
size: NA
V: TRBV28
J: TRBJ1-1
DNA: TGTGCCAGCAGTATCCGGGACAGGATCCCAGGTAACACTGAAGCTTTCTTT
CDR3: CASSIRDRIPGNTEAFF

D: NA
size: NA
V: TRBV27
J: TRBJ1-4
DNA: TGTGCCAGCAGTTTTTTTGCCAGGGGTTTGGAAAAACTGTTTTTT
CDR3: CASSFFARGLEKLFF

D: NA
size: NA
V: TRBV25-1
J: TRBJ1-1
DNA: TGTGCCAGCTCTGGCTCTTGGGGGACTGAAGCTTTCTTT
CDR3: CASSGSWGTEAFF

D: NA
size: NA
V: TRBV28
J: TRBJ2-7
DNA: TGTGCCAGCAGTTTCTGGCGGACAAGCGGGTCCTACGAGCAGTACTTC
CDR3: CASSFWRTSGSYEQYF